A single sample is the source of the 18 T cell receptor beta chains below, sequenced in a study of blood T cell repertoires in COVID-19. The data were produced by immunoSEQ multiplex PCR, yet TCRdb's version contains in-frame clones alone and is incomplete. The profile shows tens of thousands of clones, 75% to 90% of them singletons. Sample: peripheral blood. The source is a man aged 65 to 79 with active or convalescent COVID-19.

This chain links TRBV5-6 with TRBJ1-2; no firm D call. Per germline, CDR1 SGHDT and CDR2 YYEEEE. The length of the CDR3 is 14 residues. Trimming took off 7 bases at V and 4 bases at J, with 17 bases between the two ends. CDR3 loop: CASRPRSFSYGYTF. In nucleotides, the CDR3 is TGTGCCAGCCGCCCCAGGTCTTTTTCCTATGGCTACACCTTC.

The rearrangement joins TRBV29-1 to TRBJ1-2; TRBD1 matches 7 bases. The CDR3 sequence is 14 residues long. The ends lost 3 bases at V and 6 bases at J; junction bases unmatched: 10. In germline, CDR1 is SQVTM, CDR2 ANQGSEA. Written as DNA, the CDR3 is TGCAGCGTTGACCCGGGACAGCTAGAGGATGGCTACACCTTC. Translating it yields CSVDPGQLEDGYTF.

The J gene is TRBJ2-1, the V gene TRBV3-1 (or the pseudogene TRBV3-2), with 8 bases matching TRBD2. The CDR3 contains 13 residues. Germline loops: CDR1 LGHDT, CDR2 YNNKEL (reference sequence). The V and J ends lost 0 bases and 9 bases, in that order; junction bases with no gene match: 1. Here the CDR3 reads CASSQDLAGEQFF. The CDR3 DNA sequence: TGTGCCAGCAGCCAAGATCTAGCGGGTGAGCAGTTCTTC.

The table lists this clone with a count of one. The chain employs TRBV4-3 and TRBJ2-5; 8 bases map to TRBD1. The CDR3 is 16 residues long. CDR1 and CDR2 (germline): LGHNA, YSLEER. V lost 3 bases and J lost 7; bases outside the gene matches: 13. This chain's CDR3 is CASSQQTGGGYSTQYF. CDR3 bases: TGCGCCAGCAGCCAGCAAACAGGGGGTGGGTATTCGACCCAGTACTTC.

J is TRBJ2-1 and V is TRBV9; 10 positions match TRBD1. Germline V CDR1 and CDR2: SGDLS, YYNGEE. The length of the CDR3 is 16 residues. The trim removed 3 bases at V and 8 bases at J, leaving 11 bases unmatched. For the CDR3, the DNA is TGTGCCAGCAGCGCTTCGGGACAGGGGAACGCCGATGAGCAGTTCTTC. It specifies CASSASGQGNADEQFF.

The chain recombines TRBV6-5 with TRBJ1-1; D may be TRBD1 (6 bases). This CDR3 region has 13 residues. V was clipped by 7 bases and J by 11 bases, with 20 bases between them. Germline loops: CDR1 MNHEY, CDR2 SVGAGI. CDR3 bases: TGTGCCAGCACTGGGGGGGCCCCGGTTAAGGCTTTCTTT. This sequence encodes CASTGGAPVKAFF.

This chain connects TRBV6-5 to TRBJ1-5, with 7 bases fitting TRBD1. CDR3 length: 15 amino acids. Germline CDR1 reads MNHEY; CDR2 reads SVGAGI. J gave up 4 bases and V 0 bases, and 3 bases lay outside the gene matches. The CDR3 spells CASSYSVRGNQPQHF. In nucleotides, the CDR3 is TGTGCCAGCAGTTACTCGGTCAGGGGGAATCAGCCCCAGCATTTT.

The chain combines TRBV9 with TRBJ2-7, with TRBD2 matching over 11 bases. This CDR3 has 16 residues. The V segment lost 4 bases and the J segment 4 bases; nucleotides outside the gene matches: 10. Germline V gene data show CDR1 as SGDLS and CDR2 as YYNGEE. CDR3 region: CASSLTVGTSGYEQYF. The DNA for the CDR3 is TGTGCCAGCAGCTTGACCGTCGGGACTAGCGGATACGAGCAGTACTTC.

The chain is built from TRBV9 and TRBJ2-7; TRBD2 might be the D (5 bases). The CDR3 has 14 amino acids. Trimming removed 3 bases at V and 4 bases at J, with 14 bases between. From germline, CDR1 is SGDLS and CDR2 YYNGEE. CDR3 loop: CASSASMSGYEQYF. In DNA form, the CDR3 reads TGTGCCAGCAGCGCCTCCATGAGCGGATACGAGCAGTACTTC.

This chain uses TRBV28 with TRBJ1-5, with 8 bases matching TRBD1. Germline V CDR1 and CDR2: MDHEN, SYDVKM. V lost 2 bases to trimming and J lost 3 bases; unmatched junction nucleotides: 6. This CDR3 has 16 residues. CDR3 sequence reads: CASSLQGAISNQPQHF. The DNA for the CDR3 is TGTGCCAGCAGTTTACAGGGGGCCATATCCAATCAGCCCCAGCATTTT.

V gene TRBV28 combines with J gene TRBJ1-5, with D perhaps TRBD1 (6 bases). Trimming took 1 base from V and 4 from J, leaving 14 bases between them. The V gene's germline CDR1 is MDHEN and CDR2 SYDVKM. The CDR3 is made up of 16 amino acids. The CDR3 sequence: CASSLSTGWGNQPQHF. Here the CDR3 DNA reads TGTGCCAGCAGTTTATCAACAGGGTGGGGAAATCAGCCCCAGCATTTT.

This clone is a singleton in its sample. The rearrangement joins TRBV28 to TRBJ2-4, with 8 bases fitting TRBD1. V lost 7 bases and J lost 1; bases outside the gene matches: 6. The germline V gene encodes CDR1 MDHEN and CDR2 SYDVKM. The CDR3 length is 15 residues. As DNA, the CDR3 is TGTGCCAGCAAATGGACAGGGTCCGCCAAAAACATTCAGTACTTC. Translation gives CASKWTGSAKNIQYF. The full variable domain, with the rest looked up from reference TRBV28 and TRBJ2-4, is DVKVTQSSRYLVKRTGEKVFLECVQDMDHENMFWYRQDPGLGLRLIYFSYDVKMKEKGDIPEGYSVSREKKERFSLILESASTNQTSMYLCASKWTGSAKNIQYFGAGTRLSVL.

The rearrangement links TRBV18 to TRBJ2-5; a weak D match, TRBD1 (5 bases). The CDR3 is 13 residues long. Trimming cost V 3 bases and J 1 base, with 6 bases left between them. In germline, CDR1 is KGHSH, CDR2 LQKENI. The CDR3 is CASSPQGQETQYF. The CDR3 DNA is TGTGCCAGCTCACCCCAGGGCCAAGAGACCCAGTACTTC.

In its sample, this clone was seen once. The chain is built from TRBV5-4 and TRBJ1-2; TRBD1 agrees at 8 bases. The ends lost 4 bases at V and 2 bases at J; junction bases unmatched: 7. This CDR3 is built from 15 residues. Germline V lookup: CDR1 SGHNT, CDR2 YYREEE (reference sequence). The CDR3 DNA sequence: TGTGCCAGCAGCATAGGACAGGGTTTCAACTATGGCTACACCTTC. Protein sequence: CASSIGQGFNYGYTF.

The chain combines TRBV27 with TRBJ1-6, with D maybe TRBD1 (5 bases). Germline loops: CDR1 MNHEY, CDR2 SMNVEV (reference sequence). Deletions cut 2 bases from V and 3 bases from J, with 11 bases between. The CDR3 is 16 amino acids. The CDR3 nucleotides are TGTGCCAGCAGTTTACAGGCGGGGGGCTATAATTCACCCCTCCACTTT. Translating gives CASSLQAGGYNSPLHF.

The chain carries TRBV28 and TRBJ2-3; TRBD2 aligns across 12 bases. The CDR3 runs to 18 residues. Germline CDR1 MDHEN, CDR2 SYDVKM. Trimming removed 9 bases from V and 2 bases from J; junction bases left unmatched: 15. The chain's CDR3 is CASGIGGLAGGYTDTQYF. The CDR3 DNA is TGTGCCAGTGGGATCGGGGGGCTAGCGGGAGGGTACACAGATACGCAGTATTTT.

This chain connects TRBV12-3 or TRBV12-4 to TRBJ1-2; D gene unclear. Between the trimmed V and J ends, which lost 5 bases and 6 bases, there was a span of 13 bases. There are 13 residues in the CDR3. CDR3 amino acids: CASSTSGSDGYTF. CDR3 nucleotides: TGTGCCAGCAGTACTAGCGGTTCTGATGGCTACACCTTC.

CDR3 DNA: TGTGCCAGCAGCGTGGGACAGGGGGTAACAGATACGCAGTATTTT. Translation gives CASSVGQGVTDTQYF. The chain joins TRBV9 to TRBJ2-3; TRBD1 agrees at 11 bases. This CDR3 has 15 residues. Trimming cost V 2 bases and J 3 bases; bases outside gene matches: 2. Germline V gives CDR1 SGDLS, CDR2 YYNGEE. Supplemented by reference TRBV9 and TRBJ2-3, the full variable domain reads DSGVTQTPKHLITATGQRVTLRCSPRSGDLSVYWYQQSLDQGLQFLIQYYNGEERAKGNILERFSAQQFPDLHSELNLSSLELGDSALYFCASSVGQGVTDTQYFGPGTRLTVL.